Following are 25 T cell receptor beta chains from one sample sequenced in a study of shared clonotypes between healthy human individuals. Generated by immunoSEQ multiplex PCR, the TCRdb table keeps only in-frame clones and is missing some. In the table there are around 1,900,000 clones, 80% to 95% of which are singletons. Positively selected for CCR7, the CD45RO-negative cells used as naive CD8 cells excluded terminally differentiated effector memory CD45RA+ cells. Input material: naive CD8+ T cells from PBMCs. The receptor set was obtained from a man aged 18 to 30 in good health. Some clones in this sample may be carry-over from other donors' samples.

V is TRBV28 and J is TRBJ2-3; TRBD2 agrees at 8 bases. The CDR3 has 20 residues. Germline V lookup: CDR1 MDHEN, CDR2 SYDVKM. Trimming removed 3 bases from V and 2 bases from J; junction bases left unmatched: 19. The CDR3 sequence: CASSFDGGAGVGWDTDTQYF. The CDR3 coding sequence is TGTGCCAGCAGTTTCGATGGGGGAGCGGGAGTGGGTTGGGACACAGATACGCAGTATTTT.

The chain couples TRBV5-6 to TRBJ2-5; 11 bases map to TRBD1. This CDR3 comprises 14 residues. Germline V CDR1 and CDR2: SGHDT, YYEEEE. Unmatched junction bases numbered 2, after V lost 3 bases and J lost 4 bases. This CDR3 is CASSWTGGRETQYF. In DNA form, the CDR3 reads TGTGCCAGCAGCTGGACAGGGGGCCGAGAGACCCAGTACTTC.

This clone was detected only once. The same CDR3 also results from other DNA sequences found in this sample. The chain has TRBV6-5 and TRBJ2-7; D is perhaps TRBD1 (5 bases). Trimming removed 3 bases at V and 0 bases at J, with 9 bases between. Germline lookup yields CDR1 MNHEY and CDR2 SVGAGI. This CDR3 spans 14 amino acids. DNA of the CDR3: TGTGCCAGCAGTTATGGACAAAGCTCCTACGAGCAGTACTTC. Encoded protein: CASSYGQSSYEQYF.

V is TRBV6-6 and J is TRBJ2-7; D is perhaps TRBD2 (5 bases). V dropped 4 bases and J dropped 1 base, with 8 bases sitting between them. CDR3 size: 13 residues. CDR1 is MNHNY and CDR2 is SVGAGI in the germline V gene (reference sequence). The CDR3 sequence is CASSFRGSYEQYF. The DNA of the CDR3 is TGTGCCAGCAGTTTCCGGGGTTCCTACGAGCAGTACTTC.

The CDR3 region is CASNSLGREGVYGYTF. The CDR3 region has the DNA TGTGCCAGCAACTCCTTGGGTAGGGAGGGTGTCTATGGCTACACCTTC. This chain uses TRBV27 with TRBJ1-2; D unclear. The CDR3 is 16 amino acids. Germline lookup yields CDR1 MNHEY and CDR2 SMNVEV (reference sequence). Trimming removed 7 bases at V and 4 bases at J, with 22 bases between.

Of note for this clone: The sample contains more than one DNA sequence encoding this CDR3. The rearrangement links TRBV7-9 to TRBJ2-1; D might be TRBD2 (5 bases). The V end was cut by 1 base, the J end by 6 bases, with 10 bases between. The CDR3 extends over 14 amino acids. Germline lookup yields CDR1 SEHNR and CDR2 FQNEAQ (reference sequence). CDR3 DNA sequence: TGTGCCAGCAGCTTAGGAGGACTTGGCAATGAGCAGTTCTTC. Translation: CASSLGGLGNEQFF.

To note about this clone: The same CDR3 can be traced to other DNA sequences in this sample. The rearrangement uses TRBV27 and TRBJ2-7; 8 bases are shared with TRBD1. Germline CDR1 MNHEY, CDR2 SMNVEV (reference sequence). This CDR3 is built from 14 residues. V dropped 1 base and J dropped 1; count of bases not matched to a gene: 0. CDR3 nucleotides: TGTGCCAGCAGTTTATGGACAGGGTCCTACGAGCAGTACTTC. Its protein is CASSLWTGSYEQYF.

The rearrangement joins TRBV7-8 to TRBJ2-7; 13 bases match TRBD2. CDR3 length equals 16 residues. V lost 5 bases and J lost 1; bases outside the gene matches: 5. Germline CDR1 SGHVS, CDR2 FQNEAQ. The DNA for the CDR3 is TGTGCCAGCAGCCCTCCGGGACTAGCGGGGTCCTACGAGCAGTACTTC. Encoded protein: CASSPPGLAGSYEQYF.

This rearrangement joins TRBV6-6 to TRBJ2-5, with D unclear. V dropped 0 bases and J dropped 5 bases, with 10 bases sitting between them. Looked up from germline, CDR1 is MNHNY and CDR2 is SVGAGI (reference sequence). This CDR3 comprises 14 residues. The CDR3 region is CASSYSNLWETQYF. The DNA for the CDR3 is TGTGCCAGCAGTTACTCGAACCTGTGGGAGACCCAGTACTTC.

The CDR3: CASSLETSGPPYNEQFF. The CDR3 nucleotides read TGTGCCAGCAGCTTAGAGACTAGCGGGCCCCCTTACAATGAGCAGTTCTTC. The J gene is TRBJ2-1, the V gene TRBV13, with 10 bases matching TRBD2. The V segment lost 1 base and the J segment 4 bases; nucleotides outside the gene matches: 7. The CDR3 sequence is 17 residues long. CDR1 PRHDT and CDR2 FYEKMQ come from the germline V gene (reference sequence).

The chain uses TRBV19 and TRBJ2-7; D is possibly TRBD2 (5 bases). The ends were cut back, 5 bases at V and 6 bases at J, with 11 bases in the middle. The CDR3 has 12 amino acids. Germline CDR1 LNHDA, CDR2 SQIVND (reference sequence). This chain's CDR3 is CASSPSGFEQYF. In DNA form, the CDR3 reads TGTGCCAGTAGTCCGTCGGGGTTCGAGCAGTACTTC.

The chain is built from TRBV14 and TRBJ2-7, with 9 bases lining up with TRBD1. The CDR3 has 16 residues. V lost 0 bases, J lost 1 base, and 4 bases stayed unmatched. Germline CDR1 SGHDN, CDR2 FVKESK. The CDR3 region has the DNA TGTGCCAGCAGCCAAGACAACAGGGGGCTTTCCTACGAGCAGTACTTC. It is translated as CASSQDNRGLSYEQYF.

The chain couples TRBV27 to TRBJ2-5; the match to TRBD1 covers 7 bases. The CDR3 contains 14 residues. Germline CDR1 MNHEY, CDR2 SMNVEV (reference sequence). Losses at the gene ends were 5 bases for V and 1 base for J; bases not matched to a gene: 4. As DNA, the CDR3 is TGTGCCAGCAGTCTGACAGGGTCCCAAGAGACCCAGTACTTC. The encoded protein is CASSLTGSQETQYF.

The chain uses TRBV7-8 and TRBJ2-3, with D possibly being TRBD1 (5 bases). The CDR3 extends over 18 amino acids. Germline CDR1 and CDR2: SGHVS and FQNEAQ. V was shortened by 3 bases and J by 2 bases, with 21 bases between the two germline ends. CDR3 DNA sequence: TGTGCCAGCAGCTTCCGATATTGGGAACAGGAAAACACAGATACGCAGTATTTT. It translates to CASSFRYWEQENTDTQYF.

The J gene is TRBJ1-5, the V gene TRBV9, with TRBD1 matching 8 bases. Germline CDR1 and CDR2: SGDLS and YYNGEE. V trimming: 4 bases; J trimming: 4 bases; junction bases outside the gene matches: 1. The CDR3 loop spans 13 amino acids. CDR3 DNA: TGTGCCAGCAGCCGACAGGGGAATCAGCCCCAGCATTTT. It specifies CASSRQGNQPQHF.

This clone appeared a single time. J is TRBJ2-7 and V is TRBV7-9; the D is unclear. With 5 bases removed from V and 5 bases from J, the gap between germline ends came to 13 bases. This CDR3 is built from 13 residues. Germline V lookup: CDR1 SEHNR, CDR2 FQNEAQ (reference sequence). CDR3 loop: CASSPSSSHEQYF. The CDR3 DNA sequence: TGTGCCAGCAGCCCCAGCTCCAGCCACGAGCAGTACTTC.

The CDR3 DNA is TGTGCCAGCAGCTTACGGGACAGCTCCTACAATGAGCAGTTCTTC. Its protein is CASSLRDSSYNEQFF. The gene calls are TRBV11-2 and TRBJ2-1, with TRBD1 matching over 7 bases. The V segment lost 2 bases and the J segment 0 bases; nucleotides outside the gene matches: 1. Germline assignment: CDR1 SGHAT and CDR2 FQNNGV. The CDR3 covers 15 residues.

The V call is TRBV7-9, the J call TRBJ2-5; 13 positions match TRBD2. In germline, CDR1 is SEHNR, CDR2 FQNEAQ (reference sequence). J lost 4 bases, V lost 8 bases, and 16 bases had no gene match. This CDR3 comprises 18 residues. The CDR3 DNA sequence: TGTGCCAGCCTCAAATCTGGGACTAGCGGGATTCGAGGAGAGACCCAGTACTTC. Its translation is CASLKSGTSGIRGETQYF. Complete variable domain (other parts from reference TRBV7-9 and TRBJ2-5): DTGVSQNPRHKITKRGQNVTFRCDPISEHNRLYWYRQTLGQGPEFLTYFQNEAQLEKSRLLSDRFSAERPKGSFSTLEIQRTEQGDSAMYLCASLKSGTSGIRGETQYFGPGTRLLVL.

This clone is a singleton in its sample. The chain combines TRBV9 with TRBJ1-4; D uncertain. Germline CDR1 SGDLS, CDR2 YYNGEE. Trimming took 3 bases from V and 8 from J, leaving 17 bases between them. The CDR3 is made up of 15 amino acids. Here the CDR3 reads CASSADGSRNEKLFF. The CDR3 DNA follows: TGTGCCAGCAGCGCAGACGGGAGTAGGAACGAAAAACTGTTTTTT.

V and J are TRBV6-1 and TRBJ1-1; D uncertain. CDR1 and CDR2 from the germline V gene are MNHNS and SASEGT. The CDR3 length is 16 residues. Deletions cut 4 bases from V and 1 base from J, with 16 bases between. The CDR3, as DNA: TGTGCCAGCAGTGTCCCCGTAGGGCGGGCGAACACTGAAGCTTTCTTT. This encodes CASSVPVGRANTEAFF.

The chain has TRBV10-3 and TRBJ2-7; TRBD2 agrees at 7 bases. Germline CDR1 ENHRY, CDR2 SYGVKD. The trim removed 5 bases at V and 2 bases at J, leaving 15 bases unmatched. The CDR3 runs to 17 residues. The CDR3 DNA follows: TGTGCCATCAGTAGAGCGGGGAGGGTTAAGGACGCCTACGAGCAGTACTTC. Its translation is CAISRAGRVKDAYEQYF.

The rearrangement uses TRBV30 and TRBJ2-1; D remains unclear. Per the germline V gene, CDR1 is GTSNPN and CDR2 is SVGIG (reference sequence). Between the trimmed V and J ends, which lost 1 base and 8 bases, there was a span of 6 bases. The CDR3 sequence is 11 residues long. As DNA, the CDR3 is TGTGCCTGGAGTGAACGGGATGAGCAGTTCTTC. Translated: CAWSERDEQFF.

The CDR3 sequence: CASILTQTSGRGWYNEQFF. The CDR3 nucleotides read TGTGCCAGCATTTTGACCCAGACTAGCGGGAGAGGTTGGTACAATGAGCAGTTCTTC. The chain recombines TRBV7-9 with TRBJ2-1; the match to TRBD2 covers 12 bases. With V trimmed by 7 bases and J by 4 bases, 17 bases remained unmatched. Per the germline V gene, CDR1 is SEHNR and CDR2 is FQNEAQ (reference sequence). The length of the CDR3 is 19 residues.

The chain uses TRBV7-9 and TRBJ2-7, with a weak D call TRBD2 (6 bases). Trimming took off 6 bases at V and 3 bases at J, with 12 bases between the two ends. The germline gives CDR1 SEHNR, CDR2 FQNEAQ (reference sequence). This CDR3 region has 13 residues. In DNA, the CDR3 is TGTGCCAGCAGATTGGGCGGGGACTACGAGCAGTACTTC. Protein: CASRLGGDYEQYF. Full variable domain (remainder filled in from reference TRBV7-9 and TRBJ2-7): DTGVSQNPRHKITKRGQNVTFRCDPISEHNRLYWYRQTLGQGPEFLTYFQNEAQLEKSRLLSDRFSAERPKGSFSTLEIQRTEQGDSAMYLCASRLGGDYEQYFGPGTRLTVT.

The V call is TRBV9, the J call TRBJ2-2; the match to TRBD2 covers 9 bases. Germline V gene data show CDR1 as SGDLS and CDR2 as YYNGEE. CDR3 length: 15 residues. V lost 3 bases, J lost 5 bases, and 5 bases stayed unmatched. In DNA, the CDR3 is TGTGCCAGCAGCGGGGGACTAGCAGTGACCGGGGAGCTGTTTTTT. Amino acids: CASSGGLAVTGELFF.